One sample yielded the 21 T cell receptor beta chains listed below, sequenced in a study of immune cell composition in non-small cell lung cancer. Produced via immunoSEQ multiplex PCR; TCRdb's table is partial and in-frame only. The table lists some 2,600 clones, over 60% of them singletons. Source material: lung tumor tissue. The receptors here all came from a human donor with non-small cell lung cancer.

The V gene is TRBV5-1, the J gene TRBJ2-3; D is perhaps TRBD2 (6 bases). The length of the CDR3 is 16 residues. The ends were cut back, 3 bases at V and 3 bases at J, with 17 bases in the middle. Per the germline V gene, CDR1 is SGHRS and CDR2 is YFSETQ. DNA for the CDR3: TGCGCCAGCAGCTCAGACGGCGGGACGTGGACAGATACGCAGTATTTT. Amino acid sequence: CASSSDGGTWTDTQYF.

The rearrangement joins TRBV7-2 to TRBJ2-3; no firm D call. CDR3 length: 15 amino acids. V dropped 2 bases and J dropped 6 bases, with 15 bases sitting between them. Germline lookup yields CDR1 SGHTA and CDR2 FQGNSA. CDR3 region: CASSLSYSLTDTQYF. DNA for the CDR3: TGTGCCAGCAGCTTAAGTTACTCACTCACGGATACGCAGTATTTT.

This clone has a handful of counts. The J gene is TRBJ2-1, the V gene TRBV7-2; TRBD2 matches 9 bases. CDR1 is SGHTA, CDR2 FQGNSA, per germline. The CDR3 runs to 14 residues. Trimming cost V 5 bases and J 3 bases; bases outside gene matches: 2. In nucleotides, the CDR3 is TGTGCCAGCAGCCAGCGGGAGGTCTACAATGAGCAGTTCTTC. Translated, it gives CASSQREVYNEQFF.

The V gene is TRBV6-5, the J gene TRBJ2-1; 9 bases line up with TRBD1. This CDR3 contains 15 residues. Germline lookup yields CDR1 MNHEY and CDR2 SVGAGI. Trimming cost V 6 bases and J 4 bases; bases outside gene matches: 7. The CDR3 DNA reads TGTGCCAGCAGACACACAGACAGGGGGTACAATGAGCAGTTCTTC. This encodes CASRHTDRGYNEQFF.

The chain recombines TRBV29-1 with TRBJ2-3; 9 bases are a match to TRBD2. Unmatched junction bases numbered 14, after V lost 4 bases and J lost 0 bases. Germline V lookup: CDR1 SQVTM, CDR2 ANQGSEA. CDR3 length: 18 amino acids. The CDR3 DNA follows: TGCAGCGTTGTGGGACACCGACTAGCGGAAAAAAGCACAGATACGCAGTATTTT. It is translated as CSVVGHRLAEKSTDTQYF.

The chain couples TRBV5-4 to TRBJ2-1; 10 bases agree with TRBD2. With V trimmed by 5 bases and J by 2 bases, 4 bases remained unmatched. The CDR3 contains 15 residues. CDR1 SGHNT and CDR2 YYREEE come from the germline V gene (reference sequence). For the CDR3, the DNA is TGTGCCAGCAGTTTAAGCGGGGGGGCCTACAATGAGCAGTTCTTC. Translation gives CASSLSGGAYNEQFF.

The chain combines TRBV4-2 with TRBJ2-1; 12 nucleotides match TRBD2. V shed 2 bases, J shed 7 bases, and the junction held 3 bases outside the gene matches. The CDR3 sequence is 15 residues long. Germline CDR1 and CDR2: LGHNA and YNFKEQ. Here the CDR3 reads CASSQPGTSGNEQFF. The CDR3 region has the DNA TGTGCCAGCAGCCAACCAGGGACTAGCGGGAATGAGCAGTTCTTC.

The chain joins TRBV19 to TRBJ2-1; D is possibly TRBD2 (5 bases). Trimming stripped 1 base from V and 8 bases from J, with 12 bases between. CDR1 is LNHDA and CDR2 is SQIVND in the germline V gene (reference sequence). There are 14 residues in the CDR3. CDR3 bases: TGTGCCAGTAGTATAGGAATAGGGAGAGATGAGCAGTTCTTC. Encoded protein: CASSIGIGRDEQFF.

The V gene is TRBV7-3, the J gene TRBJ2-7; no clear D gene. CDR1 is SGHTA, CDR2 FQGTGA, per germline. Trimming shortened V by 2 bases and J by 2 bases, and 10 bases separated the two germline ends. The CDR3 is 14 amino acids. CDR3 in DNA: TGTGCCAGCAGCTTAGAGCGCCTGGCCTACGAGCAGTACTTC. Encoded protein: CASSLERLAYEQYF.

The chain combines TRBV28 with TRBJ2-2; maybe TRBD1 (6 bases). Trimming took 6 bases from V and 1 from J, leaving 9 bases between them. The CDR3 is 14 residues long. Germline CDR1 and CDR2: MDHEN and SYDVKM. The chain's CDR3 is CASSPGQNTGELFF. CDR3 nucleotides: TGTGCCAGCAGCCCGGGACAGAACACCGGGGAGCTGTTTTTT.

CDR3 in DNA: TGTGCCAGCAGTCCGCGACTGAGACAAGAGACCCAGTACTTC. Its protein is CASSPRLRQETQYF. The chain joins TRBV28 to TRBJ2-5; D is ambiguous. Trimming took off 5 bases at V and 2 bases at J, with 12 bases between the two ends. CDR1 is MDHEN, CDR2 SYDVKM, per germline. This CDR3 is built from 14 residues.

V usage is TRBV5-1 and J usage is TRBJ2-7; D not resolved. Germline-derived CDR1 and CDR2 are SGHRS and YFSETQ. This CDR3 comprises 13 residues. The V gene lost 0 bases and the J gene lost 6 bases, with 10 bases spanning the gap. The CDR3 loop reads CASSLAPNFEQYF. CDR3 sequence (DNA): TGCGCCAGCAGCTTGGCCCCAAACTTCGAGCAGTACTTC.

The chain combines TRBV28 with TRBJ2-7; TRBD1 matches at 9 bases. Germline V gene data show CDR1 as MDHEN and CDR2 as SYDVKM. This CDR3 contains 12 residues. The V and J ends lost 8 bases and 6 bases, in that order; junction bases with no gene match: 5. The CDR3 region has the DNA TGTGCCAGCGCCGGGACAGGGCGCGAGCAGTACTTC. Its translation: CASAGTGREQYF.

The chain joins TRBV6-6 to TRBJ1-5; no clear D gene. V lost 2 bases, J lost 4 bases, and 9 bases lay in between. CDR1 MNHNY and CDR2 SVGAGI come from the germline V gene (reference sequence). This CDR3 is 14 amino acids long. The CDR3 spells CASSYETSNQPQHF. CDR3 nucleotides: TGTGCCAGCAGTTACGAAACCAGTAATCAGCCCCAGCATTTT.

This clone showed up just a few times. The chain uses TRBV7-3 and TRBJ2-3, with 9 bases aligning to TRBD2. V trimming: 5 bases; J trimming: 4 bases; junction bases outside the gene matches: 7. This CDR3 is 15 amino acids long. Germline CDR1 reads SGHTA; CDR2 reads FQGTGA. CDR3 loop: CASSALAGAADTQYF. The CDR3 DNA sequence: TGTGCCAGCAGCGCTTTAGCGGGAGCCGCAGATACGCAGTATTTT. The variable domain in full, with the rest retrieved from reference TRBV7-3 and TRBJ2-3, is GAGVSQTPSNKVTEKGKYVELRCDPISGHTALYWYRQSLGQGPEFLIYFQGTGAADDSGLPNDRFFAVRPEGSVSTLKIQRTERGDSAVYLCASSALAGAADTQYFGPGTRLTVL.

The sample holds a few counts of this clone. The rearrangement joins TRBV10-3 to TRBJ1-2; 8 nucleotides match TRBD1. This CDR3 spans 16 amino acids. CDR1 is ENHRY, CDR2 SYGVKD, per germline. V lost 4 bases, J lost 3 bases, and 10 bases stayed unmatched. CDR3 region: CAISGGQGRVDYGYTF. The CDR3 DNA sequence: TGTGCCATCAGTGGCGGACAGGGAAGGGTGGACTATGGCTACACCTTC.

This clone was picked up a small number of times. The chain links TRBV7-2 to TRBJ2-7; the D gene is possibly TRBD2 (6 bases). CDR3 length equals 15 residues. Between the trimmed V and J ends, which lost 2 bases and 5 bases, there was a span of 16 bases. Germline assignment: CDR1 SGHTA and CDR2 FQGNSA. The CDR3 DNA is TGTGCCAGCAGCTTAACTGGGACTCAGCCACACGAGCAGTACTTC. It yields the protein CASSLTGTQPHEQYF.

V gene TRBV19 combines with J gene TRBJ2-3; D uncertain. The germline CDR1 and CDR2 sequences are LNHDA and SQIVND (reference sequence). CDR3 length: 14 residues. The V and J ends lost 7 bases and 3 bases respectively, with 14 bases between them. The CDR3 region has the DNA TGTGCCAGTATGGCGAGAGGAGAGACAGATACGCAGTATTTT. This gives the protein CASMARGETDTQYF.

The genes are TRBV7-6 and TRBJ2-4; the D gene is possibly TRBD2 (6 bases). Germline CDR1 is SGHVS and CDR2 is FNYEAQ. The ends were cut back, 6 bases at V and 8 bases at J, with 17 bases in the middle. This CDR3 spans 14 amino acids. The CDR3 loop reads CASSRTGDSDIQYF. The CDR3 bases are TGTGCCAGCAGTCGAACCGGGGACTCTGACATTCAGTACTTC. The entire variable domain, with the rest obtained from reference TRBV7-6 and TRBJ2-4, is as follows: GAGVSQSPRYKVTKRGQDVALRCDPISGHVSLYWYRQALGQGPEFLTYFNYEAQQDKSGLPNDRFSAERPEGSISTLTIQRTEQRDSAMYRCASSRTGDSDIQYFGAGTRLSVL.

The V and J genes are TRBV19 and TRBJ1-5; 7 bases agree with TRBD1. The germline CDR1 and CDR2 sequences are LNHDA and SQIVND (reference sequence). After removal of 9 bases from V and 0 bases from J, the junction contained 5 bases not matched to a gene. This CDR3 has 14 residues. CDR3 region: CASRQGNSNQPQHF. The CDR3 bases are TGTGCCAGCCGACAGGGAAATAGCAATCAGCCCCAGCATTTT.

V usage is TRBV11-3 and J usage is TRBJ2-1; TRBD2 matches 10 bases. V lost 4 bases and J lost 13; bases outside the gene matches: 4. The CDR3 totals 12 residues. Germline CDR1 reads SGHNT; CDR2 reads YENEEA. The CDR3 DNA is TGTGCCAGCAGCTCGCGGACTAGCGGACAGTTCTTC. It encodes CASSSRTSGQFF.